This T cell receptor (beta chain) was profiled in a study of cytomegalovirus exposure and HLA in healthy donors. The overall study: A previous analysis identified approximately 110 million unique TCR beta sequences derived from about 180 million T cells. General study points: Cytomegalovirus status was reportedly diagnosed by the classifier with high sensitivity and specificity. In a later analysis, V- and J-gene trimming of beta chains associated with a DCLRE1C missense variant, replicated independently. Three chains tied to CMV proved CMV antigen-specific in vitro.

60 Vbeta and 13 Jbeta primers were used in PCR. Libraries were prepared by immunoSEQ multiplex PCR; TCRdb keeps only in-frame clonotypes and omits some of them. The sample includes 65,000 to 85,000 clones, 65% to 70% of them seen just once. CDR3 size: 12 residues. Germline V gene data show CDR1 as SGHTA and CDR2 as FQGNSA. Trimming cost V 5 bases and J 6 bases, with 8 bases left between them. Points on this clone: Its antigen is currently unknown.

The chain links TRBV7-2 to TRBJ2-1, with a tentative D call TRBD1 (6 bases). The source of this sequence is a woman between 25 and 40 years old in good health and CMV-seronegative. Sequencing input: PBMCs. CDR3 loop: CASSQGFNEQFF. The DNA of the CDR3 is TGTGCCAGCAGCCAGGGGTTCAATGAGCAGTTCTTC.